The next 16 T cell receptor beta chains were all read from a single sample in a study of T-cell memory formation after mild COVID-19. TCRdb recomputed calls from the 5' RACE reads with MiXCR, one row per CDR3 protein. The sample holds about 190,000 distinct CDR3 sequences, 15% to 20% seen once. The sample taken for sequencing was PBMCs or a T cell subset sorted from them (not recorded which). Source of these receptors: an adult woman who had mild COVID-19 (a few samples of this study predate the infection). Cell type and time point are not known.

The chain links TRBV24-1 to TRBJ2-7; no definite D call. Trimming took off 7 bases at V and 3 bases at J, with 6 bases between the two ends. The germline V gene has CDR1 KGHDR and CDR2 SFDVKD. CDR3 length: 11 residues. The CDR3 loop reads CATSNDYEQYF. Written as DNA, the CDR3 is TGTGCCACCAGCAATGACTACGAGCAGTACTTC.

The table lists this clonotype with a few counts. The chain has TRBV5-1 and TRBJ1-1; no firm D call. This CDR3 spans 15 amino acids. Trimming took off 2 bases at V and 0 bases at J, with 11 bases between the two ends. Germline V gene sequence: CDR1 SGHRS, CDR2 YFSETQ. Here the CDR3 DNA reads TGCGCCAGCAGCTTTGGCAGTAGCATGAACACTGAAGCTTTCTTT. Translated, it gives CASSFGSSMNTEAFF.

This clonotype occurred once. The J gene is TRBJ1-1, the V gene TRBV12-5; no firm D call. Germline V lookup: CDR1 LGHNT, CDR2 FRNRAP. V shed 6 bases and J shed 4 bases, with 9 bases lying between them. This CDR3 has 12 amino acids. The chain's CDR3 is CASGLGFTEAFF. The CDR3 DNA reads as TGTGCTAGTGGCCTTGGATTCACTGAAGCTTTCTTT.

The chain employs TRBV19 and TRBJ1-1; unclear D gene. CDR3 length: 13 residues. CDR1 LNHDA and CDR2 SQIVND come from the germline V gene (reference sequence). Trimming stripped 3 bases from V and 6 bases from J, with 11 bases between. Written as DNA, the CDR3 is TGTGCCAGTAGTATCGCTTGGTTGTCTGAAGCTTTCTTT. Translating gives CASSIAWLSEAFF.

This clonotype appeared many times. The CDR3 DNA is TGTGCCAGCAGCTTAGATCAACTAGCGGGAGTGAATGAGCAGTTCTTC. Translated: CASSLDQLAGVNEQFF. The gene calls are TRBV11-3 and TRBJ2-1; 11 positions agree with TRBD2. The CDR3 has 16 amino acids. V lost 0 bases and J lost 7; bases outside the gene matches: 5. The germline V gene has CDR1 SGHNT and CDR2 YENEEA. Looking up the rest from reference TRBV11-3 and TRBJ2-1 gives the full variable domain: EAGVVQSPRYKIIEKKQPVAFWCNPISGHNTLYWYLQNLGQGPELLIRYENEEAVDDSQLPKDRFSAERLKGVDSTLKIQPAELGDSAVYLCASSLDQLAGVNEQFFGPGTRLTVL.

In nucleotides, the CDR3 is TGTGCCACCAGTGAGGACGCTTTCCAAGAGACCCAGTACTTC. It specifies CATSEDAFQETQYF. V usage is TRBV24-1 and J usage is TRBJ2-5; D unclear. Trimming removed 4 bases from V and 1 base from J, with 9 bases in between. The CDR3 length is 14 residues. Germline V CDR1 and CDR2: KGHDR, SFDVKD.

This sequence joins TRBV9 and TRBJ2-7; 9 nucleotides line up with TRBD2. Germline-derived CDR1 and CDR2 are SGDLS and YYNGEE. CDR3 length: 15 amino acids. With 0 bases clipped from V and 2 bases from J, the junction kept 3 bases outside the gene matches. For the CDR3, the DNA is TGTGCCAGCAGCGTAGAGGCGGGAGGGGCCTACGAGCAGTACTTC. Residues: CASSVEAGGAYEQYF. Filled out from reference TRBV9 and TRBJ2-7, the complete variable domain reads DSGVTQTPKHLITATGQRVTLRCSPRSGDLSVYWYQQSLDQGLQFLIQYYNGEERAKGNILERFSAQQFPDLHSELNLSSLELGDSALYFCASSVEAGGAYEQYFGPGTRLTVT.

V usage is TRBV20-1 and J usage is TRBJ1-3; D might be TRBD1 (5 bases). Deletions cut 0 bases from V and 2 bases from J, with 5 bases between. The CDR3 totals 13 residues. Germline-derived CDR1 and CDR2 are DFQATT and SNEGSKA (reference sequence). For the CDR3, the DNA is TGCAGTGCTAGAGAAGGGGCTGGAAACACCATATATTTT. Amino acids: CSAREGAGNTIYF.

The genes are TRBV2 and TRBJ1-2; a weak D match, TRBD1 (5 bases). The CDR3 consists of 15 residues. Trimming took 3 bases from V and 4 from J, leaving 15 bases between them. Germline CDR1 reads SNHLY; CDR2 reads FYNNEI. Here the CDR3 reads CASSEEGILGYGYTF. The CDR3 DNA reads as TGTGCCAGCAGTGAGGAGGGGATCCTAGGCTATGGCTACACCTTC.

The chain couples TRBV30 to TRBJ2-2; D is ambiguous. CDR3 length: 15 amino acids. Trimming took 0 bases from V and 3 from J, leaving 11 bases between them. Germline CDR1 is GTSNPN and CDR2 is SVGIG (reference sequence). CDR3 protein: CAWSVGRTYTGELFF. The DNA of the CDR3 is TGTGCCTGGAGTGTTGGCAGGACCTACACCGGGGAGCTGTTTTTT.

This chain uses TRBV12-3 or TRBV12-4 with TRBJ2-5; D uncertain. Trimming took 6 bases from V and 4 from J, leaving 15 bases between them. This CDR3 contains 14 residues. The CDR3 coding sequence is TGTGCCAGCAGACCCCCCCTTAGCACAGAGACCCAGTACTTC. This encodes CASRPPLSTETQYF.

The chain has TRBV5-1 and TRBJ1-2; 8 nucleotides agree with TRBD1. V shed 7 bases and J 8 bases; nucleotides not matched to a gene: 16. The germline CDR1 and CDR2 sequences are SGHRS and YFSETQ. The CDR3 runs 15 residues. The CDR3 DNA reads as TGCGCCAGCGGCACGACAGGGGCGGCTGGCTCAGGCTACACCTTC. Protein product: CASGTTGAAGSGYTF.

The V call is TRBV12-3 or TRBV12-4, the J call TRBJ2-5; 8 nucleotides agree with TRBD2. This CDR3 has 17 amino acids. V was clipped by 1 base and J by 4 bases; unmatched bases: 11. CDR3 sequence (DNA): TGTGCCAGCAGTTTAGAGTTGGCGGGGGGCGCAGGAGAGACCCAGTACTTC. It translates to CASSLELAGGAGETQYF.

The chain couples TRBV29-1 to TRBJ2-1, with 7 positions matching TRBD1. CDR1 and CDR2 from the germline V gene are SQVTM and ANQGSEA. With 8 bases clipped from V and 6 bases from J, the junction kept 10 bases outside the gene matches. The CDR3 totals 13 residues. The CDR3 region is CSLRSGGSNEQFF. The DNA for the CDR3 is TGCAGCCTTCGTTCAGGGGGAAGCAATGAGCAGTTCTTC.

This sequence joins TRBV5-4 and TRBJ1-2; no reliable D call. V lost 3 bases and J lost 4, with 7 bases in between. This CDR3 is built from 12 residues. Looked up from germline, CDR1 is SGHNT and CDR2 is YYREEE (reference sequence). CDR3 loop: CASSWDGYGYTF. The DNA for the CDR3 is TGTGCCAGCAGCTGGGATGGCTATGGCTACACCTTC.

In this sample, this clonotype turned up a few times. This chain connects TRBV7-4 to TRBJ1-1, with D unresolved. Germline CDR1 and CDR2: SGHVT and SQSDAQ. The CDR3 loop spans 15 amino acids. The V gene lost 5 bases and the J gene lost 0 bases, with 13 bases spanning the gap. The CDR3 bases are TGTGCCAGCAGCCGCCCAGACTGTATGAACACTGAAGCTTTCTTT. Encoded protein: CASSRPDCMNTEAFF.